These 25 T cell receptor beta chains were sequenced from one sample in a study of early T cells in non-severe SARS-CoV-2 infection. Each CDR3 protein is one row after TCRdb ran MiXCR on the 5' RACE reads. The sample lists about 76,000 distinct CDR3 sequences; about 10% were seen once. Sequenced: whole blood. The receptors derive from an adult who was a healthcare worker with PCR-confirmed SARS-CoV-2 infection or an uninfected control (not recorded which).

V usage is TRBV21-1 and J usage is TRBJ2-7; the table's D call TRBD1 went unverified against the DNA. TRBV21-1 is listed as a pseudogene. CDR3 size: 15 residues. For the CDR3, the DNA is TGTGCCAGCAGCAAATCGCCCAAACGGGACAACGAGCAGTACTTC. It yields the protein CASSKSPKRDNEQYF.

This clonotype was seen a few times. The V gene is TRBV18, the J gene TRBJ1-4, with a tentative D call TRBD1 (6 bases). Germline lookup yields CDR1 KGHSH and CDR2 LQKENI. The CDR3 is 13 residues long. V gave up 6 bases and J gave up 8 bases, with 13 bases separating them. As DNA, the CDR3 is TGTGCCAGCTCGGAGGGGGTAGAGGAAAAACTGTTTTTT. Translation gives CASSEGVEEKLFF.

The chain is built from TRBV7-3 and TRBJ2-2; D is undetermined. This CDR3 contains 12 residues. Trimming took 2 bases from V and 8 from J, leaving 6 bases between them. Germline CDR1 SGHTA, CDR2 FQGTGA. In nucleotides, the CDR3 is TGTGCCAGCAGCTTATTGATGGGGGAGCTGTTTTTT. It specifies CASSLLMGELFF. The whole variable domain, remainder taken from reference TRBV7-3 and TRBJ2-2, is GAGVSQTPSNKVTEKGKYVELRCDPISGHTALYWYRQSLGQGPEFLIYFQGTGAADDSGLPNDRFFAVRPEGSVSTLKIQRTERGDSAVYLCASSLLMGELFFGEGSRLTVL.

This clonotype was counted many times. The chain links TRBV9 to TRBJ1-5; 7 bases line up with TRBD1. J gave up 5 bases and V 3 bases, and 8 bases lay outside the gene matches. The length of the CDR3 is 15 residues. The V gene's germline CDR1 is SGDLS and CDR2 YYNGEE. The CDR3 reads CASSATGRTYQPQHF. CDR3 nucleotide sequence: TGTGCCAGCAGCGCGACAGGGAGGACTTATCAGCCCCAGCATTTT.

This clonotype was observed a handful of times. The rearrangement joins TRBV6-4 to TRBJ2-1, with 8 positions matching TRBD1. Germline assignment: CDR1 MRHNA and CDR2 SNTAGT. J was trimmed by 1 base and V by 3 bases; bases with no gene match: 5. The CDR3 runs 16 residues. The CDR3, as DNA: TGTGCCAGCAGTGAGTCAGGGGGCTTATCCTACAATGAGCAGTTCTTC. It translates to CASSESGGLSYNEQFF.

This clonotype has only a few counts. The chain carries TRBV29-1 and TRBJ2-1; D remains unclear. V lost 3 bases, J lost 4 bases, and 4 bases lay in between. The germline V gene encodes CDR1 SQVTM and CDR2 ANQGSEA. The CDR3 consists of 11 residues. CDR3 DNA sequence: TGCAGCGTTGAGGTTTACAATGAGCAGTTCTTC. Translation: CSVEVYNEQFF.

The sample holds many counts of this clonotype. This chain links TRBV20-1 with TRBJ2-3, with 16 bases matching TRBD2. The CDR3 consists of 16 residues. The germline V gene has CDR1 DFQATT and CDR2 SNEGSKA (reference sequence). V lost 5 bases, J lost 5 bases, and 7 bases stayed unmatched. The DNA of the CDR3 is TGCAGTGCTGAGGGGACTAGCGGGGGGGTTGGAGATACGCAGTATTTT. It yields the protein CSAEGTSGGVGDTQYF.

This clonotype showed up just a few times. The genes are TRBV6-1 and TRBJ1-1; a possible D gene is TRBD1 (6 bases). Germline values: CDR1 MNHNS, CDR2 SASEGT. The CDR3 is made up of 13 amino acids. V gave up 9 bases and J gave up 0 bases, with 11 bases separating them. CDR3 sequence reads: CASRTDLNTEAFF. For the CDR3, the DNA is TGTGCCAGTAGGACAGATTTGAACACTGAAGCTTTCTTT.

CDR3 bases: TGTGCCAGCAGCTGGGGACAGGGCACCTACGAGCAGTACTTC. This codes for CASSWGQGTYEQYF. The V call is TRBV5-5, the J call TRBJ2-7; TRBD1 aligns across 9 bases. The junction had 3 bases not matched to a gene; V was cut back by 3 bases and J by 2 bases. The germline gives CDR1 SGHKS, CDR2 YYEKEE (reference sequence). This CDR3 contains 14 residues.

This clonotype occurred many times. The genes are TRBV7-9 and TRBJ2-7, with D perhaps assigned TRBD1 or TRBD2 (5 bases each). Between the trimmed V and J ends, which lost 2 bases and 0 bases, there was a span of 11 bases. The CDR3 runs to 15 residues. The germline CDR1 and CDR2 sequences are SEHNR and FQNEAQ (reference sequence). This chain's CDR3 is CASSLRGESSYEQYF. In DNA form, the CDR3 reads TGTGCCAGCAGCTTAAGAGGGGAAAGCTCCTACGAGCAGTACTTC.

This chain joins TRBV28 and TRBJ1-1; a possible D gene is TRBD1 (5 bases). Germline V gene sequence: CDR1 MDHEN, CDR2 SYDVKM. With 7 bases removed from V and 8 bases from J, the gap between germline ends came to 14 bases. The CDR3 totals 12 residues. This CDR3 is CASTSTAAEAFF. Written as DNA, the CDR3 is TGTGCCAGCACCTCGACAGCCGCAGAAGCTTTCTTT.

The V gene is TRBV4-3, the J gene TRBJ2-1; 11 bases are shared with TRBD2. The CDR3 contains 21 residues. Germline V CDR1 and CDR2: LGHNA, YSLEER. J lost 2 bases, V lost 2 bases, and 17 bases had no gene match. In DNA form, the CDR3 reads TGCGCCAGCAGCCAAACCCTGCAAACTTCCGGGACTAGCGGCGCCTACAATGAGCAGTTCTTC. Translation: CASSQTLQTSGTSGAYNEQFF.

This clonotype was observed a handful of times. The CDR3 sequence: CASSITGSNQPQHF. CDR3 sequence (DNA): TGTGCCAGCAGCATCACAGGCTCCAATCAGCCCCAGCATTTT. V and J are TRBV11-2 and TRBJ1-5; a weak D match, TRBD1 (5 bases). The germline CDR1 and CDR2 sequences are SGHAT and FQNNGV. V was pared by 5 bases and J by 3 bases, with 11 bases between. This CDR3 is 14 amino acids long. Supplemented by reference TRBV11-2 and TRBJ1-5, the full variable domain reads EAGVAQSPRYKIIEKRQSVAFWCNPISGHATLYWYQQILGQGPKLLIQFQNNGVVDDSQLPKDRFSAERLKGVDSTLKIQPAKLEDSAVYLCASSITGSNQPQHFGDGTRLSIL.

Only a few counts were recorded for this clonotype. V gene TRBV6-5 combines with J gene TRBJ1-1, with 10 nucleotides matching TRBD1. The ends lost 8 bases at V and 1 base at J; junction bases unmatched: 10. CDR1 is MNHEY and CDR2 is SVGAGI in the germline V gene. CDR3 size: 16 residues. The CDR3: CASRPGTGVKNTEAFF. DNA of the CDR3: TGTGCCAGCCGGCCCGGGACAGGGGTTAAGAACACTGAAGCTTTCTTT.

This clonotype has a count of ten or more. The chain is built from TRBV11-2 and TRBJ2-3; D uncertain. There are 16 residues in the CDR3. Per germline, CDR1 SGHAT and CDR2 FQNNGV. V dropped 3 bases and J dropped 4 bases, with 17 bases sitting between them. The CDR3, as DNA: TGTGCCAGCAGCTTTGCCTTAAGACGCACCGCAGATACGCAGTATTTT. Its protein product is CASSFALRRTADTQYF.

This clonotype was seen a handful of times. The chain carries TRBV19 and TRBJ2-7, with 14 bases that match TRBD2. The CDR3 totals 20 residues. CDR1 and CDR2 (germline): LNHDA, SQIVND (reference sequence). The V segment lost 5 bases and the J segment 4 bases; nucleotides outside the gene matches: 19. The CDR3 coding sequence is TGTGCCAGTAGTCCCACGGTCGGACTAGCGGGGGGCCCGGCTATGTACGAGCAGTACTTC. It codes for CASSPTVGLAGGPAMYEQYF.

In its sample, this clonotype was seen many times. The V and J genes are TRBV7-9 and TRBJ2-3; unclear D gene. V lost 5 bases and J 4 bases, leaving 13 bases between the germline ends. The length of the CDR3 is 14 residues. Germline CDR1 is SEHNR and CDR2 is FQNEAQ (reference sequence). CDR3 in amino acids: CASSPTSGADTQYF. CDR3 nucleotide sequence: TGTGCCAGCAGCCCGACCTCAGGCGCAGATACGCAGTATTTT.

This chain connects TRBV30 to TRBJ1-5, with 7 bases aligning to TRBD1. The CDR3 has 14 amino acids. CDR1 GTSNPN and CDR2 SVGIG come from the germline V gene (reference sequence). Germline trimming cut 2 bases from V and 1 base from J; bases unmatched to any gene: 2. The CDR3 spells CAWSQGVSNQPQHF. The CDR3 region has the DNA TGTGCCTGGAGTCAGGGGGTGAGCAATCAGCCCCAGCATTTT.

The table lists this clonotype with many counts. V gene TRBV4-1 combines with J gene TRBJ2-2; tentative D call: TRBD2 (6 bases). Trimming took 3 bases from V and 6 from J, leaving 17 bases between them. CDR3 size: 16 residues. The germline V gene encodes CDR1 MGHRA and CDR2 YSYEKL. Here the CDR3 reads CASSHLRVGGAGELFF. The CDR3 nucleotides are TGCGCCAGCAGCCATCTAAGAGTCGGGGGTGCCGGGGAGCTGTTTTTT.

This clonotype was detected many times. The chain joins TRBV11-3 to TRBJ2-2; no firm D call. Germline-derived CDR1 and CDR2 are SGHNT and YENEEA. V was shortened by 1 base and J by 9 bases, with 9 bases between the two germline ends. The CDR3 consists of 13 residues. The CDR3 loop reads CASSLGSVRELFF. The DNA of the CDR3 is TGTGCCAGCAGCTTAGGGTCCGTGCGGGAGCTGTTTTTT.

There are many counts of this clonotype. The chain links TRBV7-2 to TRBJ2-3; 14 bases align to TRBD2. With 4 bases clipped from V and 7 bases from J, the junction kept 7 bases outside the gene matches. This CDR3 contains 16 residues. The germline V gene encodes CDR1 SGHTA and CDR2 FQGNSA. The CDR3 DNA follows: TGTGCCAGCAGCTATGGACTAGCGGGGGGCGGTTATACGCAGTATTTT. Translation gives CASSYGLAGGGYTQYF.

This clonotype has a count of ten or more. This sequence joins TRBV29-1 and TRBJ2-7; tentatively, D is TRBD1 (6 bases). The CDR3 extends over 12 amino acids. Trimming left V 6 bases short and J 7 bases short, with 16 bases between. Germline CDR1 is SQVTM and CDR2 is ANQGSEA. This CDR3 is CSVAGAGWEQYF. The CDR3, as DNA: TGCAGCGTGGCAGGGGCTGGGTGGGAGCAGTACTTC.

The chain employs TRBV12-3 or TRBV12-4 and TRBJ1-6, with D possibly being TRBD1 (6 bases). The germline V and J ends were trimmed by 7 bases and 6 bases, with 13 bases remaining between them. There are 14 residues in the CDR3. CDR3 in amino acids: CASTPDSTNSPLHF. In DNA, the CDR3 is TGTGCCAGCACCCCGGACAGCACTAATTCACCCCTCCACTTT.

This clonotype showed up many times. The chain recombines TRBV7-2 with TRBJ2-2; no clear D gene. The CDR3 loop spans 14 amino acids. V gave up 5 bases and J gave up 5 bases, with 12 bases separating them. Germline V gives CDR1 SGHTA, CDR2 FQGNSA. In nucleotides, the CDR3 is TGTGCCAGCAGCACGACCCCGAGGACCGGGGAGCTGTTTTTT. Protein: CASSTTPRTGELFF.

V gene TRBV6-2 or TRBV6-3 combines with J gene TRBJ2-3; D unclear. V was trimmed by 2 bases and J by 2 bases, leaving 8 bases between them. CDR3 length: 14 amino acids. The germline gives CDR1 MNHEY, CDR2 SVGEGT. The CDR3, as DNA: TGTGCCAGCAGTTACAGTGACAACACAGATACGCAGTATTTT. Protein product: CASSYSDNTDTQYF.